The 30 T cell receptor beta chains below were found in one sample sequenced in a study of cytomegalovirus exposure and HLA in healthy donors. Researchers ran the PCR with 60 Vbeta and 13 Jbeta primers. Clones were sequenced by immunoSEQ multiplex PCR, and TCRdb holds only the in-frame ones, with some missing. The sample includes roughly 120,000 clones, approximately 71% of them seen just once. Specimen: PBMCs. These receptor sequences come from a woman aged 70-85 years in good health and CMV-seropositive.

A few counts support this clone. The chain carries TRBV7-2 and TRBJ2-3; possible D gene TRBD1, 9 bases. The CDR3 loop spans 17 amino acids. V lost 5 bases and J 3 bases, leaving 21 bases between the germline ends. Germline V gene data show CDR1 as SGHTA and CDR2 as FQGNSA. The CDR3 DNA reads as TGTGCCAGCAGCCTCGGGGGGGGACAGGGCCCTACAGATACGCAGTATTTT. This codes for CASSLGGGQGPTDTQYF.

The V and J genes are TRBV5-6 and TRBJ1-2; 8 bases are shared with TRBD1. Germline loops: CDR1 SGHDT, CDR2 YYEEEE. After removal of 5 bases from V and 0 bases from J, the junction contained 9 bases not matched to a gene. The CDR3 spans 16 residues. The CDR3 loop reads CASSLTGVGANYGYTF. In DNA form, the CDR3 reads TGTGCCAGCAGTTTGACAGGGGTAGGGGCTAACTATGGCTACACCTTC.

The DNA of the CDR3 is TGCGCCAGCAGCCATCGACGGGGAGGGAACACCGGGGAGCTGTTTTTT. Translating gives CASSHRRGGNTGELFF. This chain connects TRBV4-1 to TRBJ2-2; D may be TRBD2 (6 bases). CDR3 size: 16 residues. Per germline, CDR1 MGHRA and CDR2 YSYEKL. V was cut by 3 bases and J by 1 base, with 12 bases left in between.

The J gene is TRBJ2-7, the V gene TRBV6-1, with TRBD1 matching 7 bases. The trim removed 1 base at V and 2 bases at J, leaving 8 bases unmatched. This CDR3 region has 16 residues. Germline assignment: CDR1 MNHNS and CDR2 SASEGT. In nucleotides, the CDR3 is TGTGCCAGCAGTGAAGGGTTGACAGGGTCGACCTACGAGCAGTACTTC. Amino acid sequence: CASSEGLTGSTYEQYF.

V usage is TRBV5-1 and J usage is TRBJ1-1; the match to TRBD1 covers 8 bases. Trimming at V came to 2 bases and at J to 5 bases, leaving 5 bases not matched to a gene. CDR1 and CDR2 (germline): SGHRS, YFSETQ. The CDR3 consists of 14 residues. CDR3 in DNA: TGCGCCAGCAGCTTTTCGACAGGGGTTACTGAAGCTTTCTTT. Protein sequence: CASSFSTGVTEAFF.

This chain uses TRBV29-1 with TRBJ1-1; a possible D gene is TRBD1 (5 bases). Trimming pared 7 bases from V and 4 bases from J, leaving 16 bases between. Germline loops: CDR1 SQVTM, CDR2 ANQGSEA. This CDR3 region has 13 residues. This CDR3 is CSATGSGGTEAFF. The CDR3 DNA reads TGCAGCGCTACGGGTTCCGGGGGCACTGAAGCTTTCTTT. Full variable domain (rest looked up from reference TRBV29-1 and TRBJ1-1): SAVISQKPSRDICQRGTSLTIQCQVDSQVTMMFWYRQQPGQSLTLIATANQGSEATYESGFVIDKFPISRPNLTFSTLTVSNMSPEDSSIYLCSATGSGGTEAFFGQGTRLTVV.

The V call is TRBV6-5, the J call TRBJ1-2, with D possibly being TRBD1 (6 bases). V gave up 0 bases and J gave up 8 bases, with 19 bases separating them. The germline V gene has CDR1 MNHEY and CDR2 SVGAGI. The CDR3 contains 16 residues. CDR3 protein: CASSYSNVRGGGGYTF. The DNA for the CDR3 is TGTGCCAGCAGTTACTCGAATGTTAGAGGGGGTGGGGGCTACACCTTC.

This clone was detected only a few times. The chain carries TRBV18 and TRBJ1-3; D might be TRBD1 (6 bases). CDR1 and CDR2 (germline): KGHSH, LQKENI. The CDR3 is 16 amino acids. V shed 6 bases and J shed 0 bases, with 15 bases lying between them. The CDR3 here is CASSRDGGFSGNTIYF. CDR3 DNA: TGTGCCAGCTCTAGGGATGGGGGCTTCTCTGGAAACACCATATATTTT. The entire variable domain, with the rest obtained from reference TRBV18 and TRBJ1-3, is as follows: NAGVMQNPRHLVRRRGQEARLRCSPMKGHSHVYWYRQLPEEGLKFMVYLQKENIIDESGMPKERFSAEFPKEGPSILRIQQVVRGDSAAYFCASSRDGGFSGNTIYFGEGSWLTVV.

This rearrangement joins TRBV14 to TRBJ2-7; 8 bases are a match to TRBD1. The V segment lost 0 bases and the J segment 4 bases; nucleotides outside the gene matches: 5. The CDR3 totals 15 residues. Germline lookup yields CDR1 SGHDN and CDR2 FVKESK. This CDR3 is CASSQDSTGGYEQYF. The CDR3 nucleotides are TGTGCCAGCAGCCAAGATAGTACAGGGGGGTACGAGCAGTACTTC. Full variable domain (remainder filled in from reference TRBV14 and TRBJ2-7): EAGVTQFPSHSVIEKGQTVTLRCDPISGHDNLYWYRRVMGKEIKFLLHFVKESKQDESGMPNNRFLAERTGGTYSTLKVQPAELEDSGVYFCASSQDSTGGYEQYFGPGTRLTVT.

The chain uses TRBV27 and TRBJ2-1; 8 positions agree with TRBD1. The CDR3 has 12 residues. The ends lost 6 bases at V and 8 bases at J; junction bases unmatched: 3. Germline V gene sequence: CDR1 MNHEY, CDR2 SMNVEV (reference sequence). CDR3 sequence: CASRHRGDEQFF. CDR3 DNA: TGTGCCAGCAGACACAGGGGGGATGAGCAGTTCTTC.

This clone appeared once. DNA of the CDR3: TGTGCCAGCAGTTACTCGATTGCCAGGGCGGGGGTCGAGCAGTACTTC. Amino acids: CASSYSIARAGVEQYF. V usage is TRBV6-5 and J usage is TRBJ2-7; 7 bases are shared with TRBD2. CDR3 length: 16 residues. CDR1 and CDR2 (germline): MNHEY, SVGAGI. V lost 0 bases to trimming and J lost 6 bases; unmatched junction nucleotides: 11.

As DNA, the CDR3 is TGTGCCAGCAAGGAGGGGCACTCCTACGAGCAGTACTTC. The encoded protein is CASKEGHSYEQYF. The chain links TRBV2 to TRBJ2-7; D may be TRBD2 (6 bases). The CDR3 loop spans 13 amino acids. The ends were cut back, 7 bases at V and 0 bases at J, with 10 bases in the middle. Germline CDR1 SNHLY, CDR2 FYNNEI.

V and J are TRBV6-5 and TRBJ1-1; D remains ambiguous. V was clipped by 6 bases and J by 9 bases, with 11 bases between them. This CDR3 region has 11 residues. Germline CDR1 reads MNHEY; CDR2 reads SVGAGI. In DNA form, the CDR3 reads TGTGCCAGCAGCCGCGGTGATAAAGCTTTCTTT. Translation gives CASSRGDKAFF.

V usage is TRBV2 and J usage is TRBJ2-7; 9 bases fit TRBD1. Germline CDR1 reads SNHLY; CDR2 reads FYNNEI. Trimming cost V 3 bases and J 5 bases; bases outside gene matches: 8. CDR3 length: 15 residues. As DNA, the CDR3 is TGTGCCAGCAGTGATGCCGGGACAGGGAAACACGAGCAGTACTTC. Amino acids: CASSDAGTGKHEQYF.

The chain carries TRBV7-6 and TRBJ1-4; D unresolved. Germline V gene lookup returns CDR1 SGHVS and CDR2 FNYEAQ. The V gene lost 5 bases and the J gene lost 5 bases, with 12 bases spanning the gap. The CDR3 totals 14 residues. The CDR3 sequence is CASSPRTGNEKLFF. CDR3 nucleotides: TGTGCCAGCAGCCCTCGGACGGGGAATGAAAAACTGTTTTTT.

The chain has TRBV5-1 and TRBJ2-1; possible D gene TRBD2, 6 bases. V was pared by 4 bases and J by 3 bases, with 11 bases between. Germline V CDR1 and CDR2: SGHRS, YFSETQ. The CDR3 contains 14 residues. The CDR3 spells CASSPGDLYNEQFF. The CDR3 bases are TGCGCCAGCAGCCCGGGGGATCTCTACAATGAGCAGTTCTTC.

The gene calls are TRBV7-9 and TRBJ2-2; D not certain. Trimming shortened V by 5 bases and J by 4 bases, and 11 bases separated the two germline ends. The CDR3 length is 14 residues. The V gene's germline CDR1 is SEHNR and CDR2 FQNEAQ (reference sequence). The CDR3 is CASSLDSTTGELFF. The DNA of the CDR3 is TGTGCCAGCAGCCTCGACTCCACCACCGGGGAGCTGTTTTTT. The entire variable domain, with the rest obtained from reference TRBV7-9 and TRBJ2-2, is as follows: DTGVSQNPRHKITKRGQNVTFRCDPISEHNRLYWYRQTLGQGPEFLTYFQNEAQLEKSRLLSDRFSAERPKGSFSTLEIQRTEQGDSAMYLCASSLDSTTGELFFGEGSRLTVL.

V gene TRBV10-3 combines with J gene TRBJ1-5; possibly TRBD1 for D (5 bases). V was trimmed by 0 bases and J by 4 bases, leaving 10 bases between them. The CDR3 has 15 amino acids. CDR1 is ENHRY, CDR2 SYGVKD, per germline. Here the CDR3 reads CAISESDRSNQPQHF. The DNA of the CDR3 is TGTGCCATCAGTGAGTCTGACAGATCTAATCAGCCCCAGCATTTT.

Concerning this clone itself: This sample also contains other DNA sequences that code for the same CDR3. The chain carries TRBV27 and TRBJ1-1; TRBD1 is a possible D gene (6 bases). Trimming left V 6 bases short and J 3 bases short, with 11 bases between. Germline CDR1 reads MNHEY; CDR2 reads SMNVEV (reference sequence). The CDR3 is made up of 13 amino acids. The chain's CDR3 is CASSGRGDTEAFF. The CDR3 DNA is TGTGCCAGCAGCGGCAGGGGAGACACTGAAGCTTTCTTT.

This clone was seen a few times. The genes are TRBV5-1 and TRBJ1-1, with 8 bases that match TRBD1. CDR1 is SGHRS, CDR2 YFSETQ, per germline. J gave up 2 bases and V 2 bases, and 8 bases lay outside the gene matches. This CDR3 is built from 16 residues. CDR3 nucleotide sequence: TGCGCCAGCAGCTTAGGGACAGGAACCATTAACACTGAAGCTTTCTTT. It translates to CASSLGTGTINTEAFF.

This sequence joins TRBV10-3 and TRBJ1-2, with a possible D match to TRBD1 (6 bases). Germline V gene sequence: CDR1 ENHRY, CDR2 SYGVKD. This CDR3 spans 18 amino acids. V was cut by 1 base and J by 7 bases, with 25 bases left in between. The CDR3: CAISEFKAGAGISGGYTF. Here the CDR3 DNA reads TGTGCCATCAGTGAGTTTAAGGCAGGGGCCGGGATTTCGGGTGGCTACACCTTC.

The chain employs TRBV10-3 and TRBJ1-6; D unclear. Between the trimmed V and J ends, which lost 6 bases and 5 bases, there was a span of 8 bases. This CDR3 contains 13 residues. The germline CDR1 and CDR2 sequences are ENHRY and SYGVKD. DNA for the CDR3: TGTGCCATCAGCGGGGTGGATAATTCACCCCTCCACTTT. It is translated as CAISGVDNSPLHF.

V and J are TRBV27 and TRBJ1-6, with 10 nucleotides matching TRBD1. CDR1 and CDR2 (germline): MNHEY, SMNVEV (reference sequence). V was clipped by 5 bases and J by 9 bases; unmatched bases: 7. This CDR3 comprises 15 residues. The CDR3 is CASSPDRGQASPLHF. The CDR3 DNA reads TGTGCCAGCAGTCCTGACAGGGGGCAGGCTTCACCCCTCCACTTT.

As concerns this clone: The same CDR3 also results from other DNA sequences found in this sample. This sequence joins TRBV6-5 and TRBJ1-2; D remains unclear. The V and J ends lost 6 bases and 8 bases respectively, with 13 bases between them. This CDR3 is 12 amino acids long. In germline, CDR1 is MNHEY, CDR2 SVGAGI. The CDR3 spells CASRAQTGGYTF. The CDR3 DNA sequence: TGTGCCAGCAGGGCACAAACGGGAGGCTACACCTTC.

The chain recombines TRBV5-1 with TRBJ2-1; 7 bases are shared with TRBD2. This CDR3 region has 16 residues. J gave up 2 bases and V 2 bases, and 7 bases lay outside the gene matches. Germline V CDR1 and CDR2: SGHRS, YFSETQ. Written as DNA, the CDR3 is TGCGCCAGCAGCTTCGTAAGCGGGATAACCTACAATGAGCAGTTCTTC. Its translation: CASSFVSGITYNEQFF. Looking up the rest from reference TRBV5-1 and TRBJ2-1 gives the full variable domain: KAGVTQTPRYLIKTRGQQVTLSCSPISGHRSVSWYQQTPGQGLQFLFEYFSETQRNKGNFPGRFSGRQFSNSRSEMNVSTLELGDSALYLCASSFVSGITYNEQFFGPGTRLTVL.

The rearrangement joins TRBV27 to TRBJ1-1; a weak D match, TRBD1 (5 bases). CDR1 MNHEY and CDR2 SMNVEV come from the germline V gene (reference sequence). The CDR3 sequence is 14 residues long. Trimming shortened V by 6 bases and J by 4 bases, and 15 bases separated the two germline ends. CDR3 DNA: TGTGCCAGCAGACGCCCAGGGTGGGGCACTGAAGCTTTCTTT. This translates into CASRRPGWGTEAFF.

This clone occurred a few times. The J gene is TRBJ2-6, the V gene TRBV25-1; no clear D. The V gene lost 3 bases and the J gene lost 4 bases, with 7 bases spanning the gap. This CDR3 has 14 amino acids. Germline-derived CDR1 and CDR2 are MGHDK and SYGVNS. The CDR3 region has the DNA TGTGCCAGCAGTGAGGAGTTAGGGGCCAACGTCCTGACTTTC. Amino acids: CASSEELGANVLTF.

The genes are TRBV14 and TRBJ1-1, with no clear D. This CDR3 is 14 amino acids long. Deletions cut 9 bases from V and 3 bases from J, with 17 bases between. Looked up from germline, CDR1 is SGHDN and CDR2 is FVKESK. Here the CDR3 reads CASPVHPPHTEAFF. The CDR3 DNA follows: TGTGCCAGTCCTGTACACCCGCCCCACACTGAAGCTTTCTTT.

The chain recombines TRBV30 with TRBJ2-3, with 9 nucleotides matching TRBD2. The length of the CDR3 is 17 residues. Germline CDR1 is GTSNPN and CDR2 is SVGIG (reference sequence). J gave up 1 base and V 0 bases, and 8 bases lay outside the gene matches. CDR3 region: CAWSVPGLATRTDTQYF. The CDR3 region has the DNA TGTGCCTGGAGTGTACCTGGACTAGCGACGCGCACAGATACGCAGTATTTT.

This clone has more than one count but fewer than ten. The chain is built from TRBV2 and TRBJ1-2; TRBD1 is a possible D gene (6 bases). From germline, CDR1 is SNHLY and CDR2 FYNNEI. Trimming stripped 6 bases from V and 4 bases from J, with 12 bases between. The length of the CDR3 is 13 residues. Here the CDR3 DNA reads TGTGCCAGCAGCCCCGGACAGCCCTATGGCTACACCTTC. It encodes CASSPGQPYGYTF. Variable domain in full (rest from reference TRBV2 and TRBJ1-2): EPEVTQTPSHQVTQMGQEVILRCVPISNHLYFYWYRQILGQKVEFLVSFYNNEISEKSEIFDDQFSVERPDGSNFTLKIRSTKLEDSAMYFCASSPGQPYGYTFGSGTRLTVV.